This TCR beta chain was recorded in a study of post-analysis software for immune sequencing data. Study information: Both relapsing-remitting and secondary progressive multiple sclerosis featured among the disease courses, as did progressive-relapsing multiple sclerosis. Study conclusions and caveats: The normalized Chao1 diversity of multiple sclerosis patients was significantly lower than that of controls. There were five TRBV segments more frequent in patients than controls, and TRBV5-6, TRBV5-1 and TRBV20-1 were among them.

The CDR3 consists of 13 residues. Germline CDR1 and CDR2: SNHLY and FYNNEI. V was trimmed by 10 bases and J by 1 base, leaving 13 bases between them. Tagging with unique molecular identifiers was a feature of the TCR beta cDNA libraries. T cells numbering roughly 1 to 10 million yielded some 520,000 cDNA molecules. TCRdb redid the calling of the PCR reads with MiXCR, one entry per CDR3 protein. The table lists under 200,000 distinct CDR3 sequences, about 34% of them singletons. About this clonotype: The antigen remains undetermined.

This chain joins TRBV2 and TRBJ2-5; TRBD2 is a possible D gene (5 bases). The sequences come from blood, collected after autologous hematopoietic stem cell transplantation. The sequence came from a girl between 5 and 17 years old with multiple sclerosis. Here the CDR3 DNA reads TGTGCCACCGAGGGTTTCGGCCAAGAGACCCAGTACTTC. It encodes CATEGFGQETQYF.